These 9 T cell receptor beta chains share one sample of origin, sequenced in a study of molecular identifiers for immune sequencing clone quantification. TCRdb reanalysed the PCR reads using MiXCR and keeps one entry per CDR3 protein. The sample includes about 640,000 distinct CDR3 sequences, about 20% of them seen just once. Input material: naive CD8+ T cells from blood, with Jurkat cell RNA spiked in. Regarding subset: FACS-sorted CD8+CD4-CCR7+CD45RA+ naive T cells. The receptors were gathered from a human donor in good health. Some libraries in this study had Jurkat cell RNA spiked in.

This clonotype was counted at least ten times. The gene calls are TRBV6-2 or TRBV6-3 and TRBJ2-2; 7 bases line up with TRBD1. Germline trimming cut 5 bases from V and 6 bases from J; bases unmatched to any gene: 6. This CDR3 has 14 amino acids. Germline values: CDR1 MNHEY, CDR2 SVGEGT. As DNA, the CDR3 is TGTGCCAGCAGTGCCACAGGGGTTTCCGGGGAGCTGTTTTTT. Its translation is CASSATGVSGELFF.

This clonotype was observed a few times. The rearrangement joins TRBV2 to TRBJ2-7, with 7 positions matching TRBD1. Germline CDR1 reads SNHLY; CDR2 reads FYNNEI. The CDR3 extends over 13 amino acids. V gave up 8 bases and J gave up 4 bases; unmatched junction bases: 8. The CDR3 loop is CASQGQLTYEQYF. As DNA, the CDR3 is TGTGCCAGCCAGGGACAGTTGACTTACGAGCAGTACTTC. Combining the CDR3 with reference TRBV2 and TRBJ2-7 gives the whole variable domain EPEVTQTPSHQVTQMGQEVILRCVPISNHLYFYWYRQILGQKVEFLVSFYNNEISEKSEIFDDQFSVERPDGSNFTLKIRSTKLEDSAMYFCASQGQLTYEQYFGPGTRLTVT.

This clonotype has just a few counts. The V and J genes are TRBV6-5 and TRBJ1-1; unclear D gene. Trimming cost V 6 bases and J 6 bases, with 17 bases left between them. CDR1 MNHEY and CDR2 SVGAGI come from the germline V gene. CDR3 size: 14 residues. In DNA form, the CDR3 reads TGTGCCAGCAGCCAGGCCCTCGGGGTTGCTGAAGCTTTCTTT. Protein product: CASSQALGVAEAFF.

This clonotype was seen at least ten times. This chain joins TRBV6-6 and TRBJ2-3; 11 bases are a match to TRBD2. The CDR3 is made up of 18 amino acids. Losses at the gene ends were 5 bases for V and 4 bases for J; bases not matched to a gene: 14. In germline, CDR1 is MNHNY, CDR2 SVGAGI (reference sequence). This CDR3 is CASSTPIFSGGASDTQYF. The CDR3, as DNA: TGTGCCAGCAGTACCCCGATTTTTAGCGGGGGGGCCTCAGATACGCAGTATTTT.

The rearrangement joins TRBV27 to TRBJ1-6; D not resolved. The CDR3 covers 11 residues. Between the trimmed V and J ends, which lost 6 bases and 7 bases, there was a span of 4 bases. Germline V lookup: CDR1 MNHEY, CDR2 SMNVEV (reference sequence). The CDR3 reads CASRSNSPLHF. The CDR3 DNA is TGTGCCAGCAGATCGAATTCACCCCTCCACTTT.

This clonotype was picked up many times. DNA of the CDR3: TGCAGTGCTAGAGATTGGGAAAACTATAGCAATCAGCCCCAGCATTTT. Its translation: CSARDWENYSNQPQHF. The chain links TRBV20-1 to TRBJ1-5; D uncertain. The CDR3 runs 16 residues. With 0 bases removed from V and 0 bases from J, the gap between germline ends came to 12 bases. CDR1 and CDR2 (germline): DFQATT, SNEGSKA (reference sequence).

The table lists this clonotype with many counts. The rearrangement joins TRBV30 to TRBJ2-3; perhaps TRBD2 as D (5 bases). CDR1 is GTSNPN, CDR2 SVGIG, per germline (reference sequence). This CDR3 comprises 17 residues. The V gene lost 4 bases and the J gene lost 5 bases, with 25 bases spanning the gap. The CDR3 DNA sequence: TGTGCCTGGAATCAGATAAGCGGAGGCCTCGCGGAAGATACGCAGTATTTT. As protein: CAWNQISGGLAEDTQYF.

The chain combines TRBV4-3 with TRBJ2-2; 8 bases fit TRBD1. The germline V gene encodes CDR1 LGHNA and CDR2 YSLEER. J was trimmed by 6 bases and V by 3 bases; bases with no gene match: 9. This CDR3 spans 16 amino acids. Here the CDR3 reads CASSQRNRGYAGELFF. The CDR3 region has the DNA TGCGCCAGCAGCCAGAGAAACAGGGGGTATGCCGGGGAGCTGTTTTTT.

To note about this clonotype: The junction and the germline gene differ at one end; a read error may be behind it. The chain has TRBV27 and TRBJ2-1; D remains ambiguous. The CDR3 length is 14 residues. Germline-derived CDR1 and CDR2 are MNHEY and SMNVEV (reference sequence). In DNA form, the CDR3 reads TGTGCCAGAAGTTTATCAAGTTCTGGAGTTGAGCAGTTCTTC. Its protein is CARSLSSSGVEQFF.